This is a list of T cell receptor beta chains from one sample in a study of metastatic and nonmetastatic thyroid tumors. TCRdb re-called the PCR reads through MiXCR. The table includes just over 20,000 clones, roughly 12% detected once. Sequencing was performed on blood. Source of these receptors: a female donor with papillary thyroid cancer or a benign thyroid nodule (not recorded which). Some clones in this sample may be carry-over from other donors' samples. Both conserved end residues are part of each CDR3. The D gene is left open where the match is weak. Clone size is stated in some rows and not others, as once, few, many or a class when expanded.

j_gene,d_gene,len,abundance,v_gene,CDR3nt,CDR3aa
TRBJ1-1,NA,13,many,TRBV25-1,TGTGCCAGCAGTCCCGGCATGAACACTGAAGCTTTCTTT,CASSPGMNTEAFF
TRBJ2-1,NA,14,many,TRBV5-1,TGCGCCAGCAGCTTGTCAAGCTCCTACAATGAGCAGTTCTTC,CASSLSSSYNEQFF
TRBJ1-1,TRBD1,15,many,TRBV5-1,TGCGCCAGCAGCTTGAGGGGGCGTCGCGGCACTGAAGCTTTCTTT,CASSLRGRRGTEAFF
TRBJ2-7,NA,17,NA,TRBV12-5,TGTGCTAGTGGTTTGGTACTTGGGGGGCGGAGCTCCTACTATCAGTACTTC,CASGLVLGGRSSYYQYF
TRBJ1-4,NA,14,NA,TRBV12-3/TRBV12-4,TGTGCCAGCACCTGGGGCCCAACTAATGAAAAACTGTCTTTT,CASTWGPTNEKLSF
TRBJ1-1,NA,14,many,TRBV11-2,TGTGCCAGCAGCTTAGCAGAGGGAAGGACTGAAGCTTTCTTT,CASSLAEGRTEAFF
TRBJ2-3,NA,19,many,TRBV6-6,TGTGCCAGCAGTTACTCGAACGTGGTGGCGGCCGGTTTCACAGATACGCAGTATTTT,CASSYSNVVAAGFTDTQYF
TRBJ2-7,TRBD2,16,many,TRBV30,TGTGCCTGGACTGTAACTAGCGGGACCTACTCCTACGAGCAGTACTTC,CAWTVTSGTYSYEQYF
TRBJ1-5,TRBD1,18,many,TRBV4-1,TGCGCCAGCAGACCAACGACTCGACAGGGCCTGGGCAATCAGCCCCAGCATTTT,CASRPTTRQGLGNQPQHF
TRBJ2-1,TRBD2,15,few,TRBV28,TGTGCCACTCGACTAGCGTTAGTCACCTACAATGAGCAGTTCTTC,CATRLALVTYNEQFF
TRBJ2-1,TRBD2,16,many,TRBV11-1,TGTGCCAGCAGCTTTGGAAGCGGGGACTCCTACAATGAGCAGTTCTTC,CASSFGSGDSYNEQFF
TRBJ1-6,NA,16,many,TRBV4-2,TGTGCCAGCAGCCAGCTACCCCCGCAGAGGAATTCACCCCTCCACTTT,CASSQLPPQRNSPLHF
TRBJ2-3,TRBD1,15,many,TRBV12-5,TGTGCTAGTGGCATAGGACAGGTTCGGCCAGATACGCAGTATTTT,CASGIGQVRPDTQYF
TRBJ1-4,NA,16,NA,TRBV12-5,NA,CASGLVMGQYNEKLFF
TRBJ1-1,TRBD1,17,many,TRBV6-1,TGTGCCAGCAGCCTCGCAGGGACAGGGAGTTTAAACACTGAAGCTTTCTTT,CASSLAGTGSLNTEAFF
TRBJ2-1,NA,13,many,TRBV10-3,TGTGCCATCAGCCCGGGCAGATACAATGAGCAGTTCTTC,CAISPGRYNEQFF
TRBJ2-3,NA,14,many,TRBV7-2,TGTGCCAGCAGCTCCGGGACTTTCACAGATACGCAGTATTTT,CASSSGTFTDTQYF
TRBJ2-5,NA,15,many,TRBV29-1,TGCAGCGTTGAATACGGGACACTATCCCAAGAGACCCAGTACTTC,CSVEYGTLSQETQYF
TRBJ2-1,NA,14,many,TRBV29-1,TGCAGCGCCGGTTCCGGGACCTCCGGTAATGAGCAGTTCTTC,CSAGSGTSGNEQFF
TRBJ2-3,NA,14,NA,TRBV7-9,TGTGCCAGCAGCCAGACTTACATCACAGATACGCAGTATTTT,CASSQTYITDTQYF
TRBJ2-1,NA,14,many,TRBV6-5,TGTGCCAGCAGTTACGACAGTAGGAGAAATGAGCAGTTCTTC,CASSYDSRRNEQFF
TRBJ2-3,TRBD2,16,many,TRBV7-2,TGTGCCAGCAGCTACCTAGCGGGGGCTAGCACAGATACGCAGTATTTT,CASSYLAGASTDTQYF
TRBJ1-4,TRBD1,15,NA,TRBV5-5,TGTGCCAGCAGCCTGACAGGGCTTATTAATGAAAAACTGTTTTTT,CASSLTGLINEKLFF
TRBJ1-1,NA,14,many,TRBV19,TGTGCCAGTAGTCCGAATGTTATTTTCAGTGAAGCTTTCTTT,CASSPNVIFSEAFF
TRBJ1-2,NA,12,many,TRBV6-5,TGTGCCAGCAGTTTCGGGACGGGGGGCTACACCTTC,CASSFGTGGYTF
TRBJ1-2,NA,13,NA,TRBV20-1,TGCAGTGCTAAGGGTAGGACTAACTATGGCTACACCTTC,CSAKGRTNYGYTF
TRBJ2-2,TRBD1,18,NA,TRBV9,TGTGCCAGCAGCTCCCGTTTTTTGGGGACAGGGGGCACCGGGGAGCTGTTTTTT,CASSSRFLGTGGTGELFF
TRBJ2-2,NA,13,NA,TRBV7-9,TGTGCCAGCAGCGGGGGGAGCACCGTTGAGCTGTTTTTT,CASSGGSTVELFF
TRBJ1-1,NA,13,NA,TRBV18,TGTGCCAGCTCACCATCGTTGGGCTCTGAAGCTTTCTTT,CASSPSLGSEAFF
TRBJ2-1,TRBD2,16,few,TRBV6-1,TGTGCCAGCAGTGAATATCTAGCGGGGAGCTACAATGAGCAGTTCTTC,CASSEYLAGSYNEQFF
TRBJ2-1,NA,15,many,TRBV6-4,TGTGCCAGCAGCTCTCTCCCGAGCTCCTACAATGAGCAGTTCTTC,CASSSLPSSYNEQFF
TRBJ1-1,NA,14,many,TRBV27,TGTGCCAGCAGTCGGGGGGCGGTGAACACTGAAGCTTTCTTT,CASSRGAVNTEAFF
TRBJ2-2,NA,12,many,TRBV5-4,TGTGCCAGTTCTAGGGACACCGGGGAGCTGTTTTTT,CASSRDTGELFF
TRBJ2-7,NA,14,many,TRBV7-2,TGTGCCAGCAGCTTAAACTGGCGCCTCTCCGAGCAGTACTTC,CASSLNWRLSEQYF
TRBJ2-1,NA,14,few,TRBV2,TGTTCCATCAGTGCTCTCACCTCCTACAATGAGCAGTTCTTC,CSISALTSYNEQFF
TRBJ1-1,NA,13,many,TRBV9,TGTGCCAGCAGCACCAACAGTCTAATGGAAGCTTTCTTT,CASSTNSLMEAFF
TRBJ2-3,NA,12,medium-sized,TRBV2,TGTGCCAGCAGCTCGGGGACAGATACGCAGTATTTT,CASSSGTDTQYF
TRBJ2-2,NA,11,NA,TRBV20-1,TGCATTGCTGGCGCCACCTGGGAGCTGTTTTTT,CIAGATWELFF
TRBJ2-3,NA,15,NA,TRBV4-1,TGCACCAGCAGCCGGAATAGCGGAGACACAGATACGCAGTATTTT,CTSSRNSGDTDTQYF
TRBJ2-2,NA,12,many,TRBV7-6,TGTGCCAGCAGTCCACTCACCGGGGAGCTGTTTTTT,CASSPLTGELFF
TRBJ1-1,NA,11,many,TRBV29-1,TGCAGCGTCTGGGCGAGGACTGAAGCTTTCTTT,CSVWARTEAFF
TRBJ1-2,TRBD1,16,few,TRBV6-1,TGTGCCAGCAGCGAAGGGACAGGGGCAGGAGGCTATGTCTACACCTTC,CASSEGTGAGGYVYTF
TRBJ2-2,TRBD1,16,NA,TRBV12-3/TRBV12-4,TGTGCCAGCACTCTACCTGGGACAGTACTCACCGGGGAGCTGTTTTTT,CASTLPGTVLTGELFF
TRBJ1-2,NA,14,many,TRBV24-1,TGTGCCACCAGTGATTTGGGCAGGGGCTATGGCTACACCTTC,CATSDLGRGYGYTF
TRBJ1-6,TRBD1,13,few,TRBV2,TGTGCCAGCATACAGGGGGAATTTTCACCCATCCACTTT,CASIQGEFSPIHF
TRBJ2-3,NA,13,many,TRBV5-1,TGCGCCAGCAGCATTAGACAAGGAGATACGCAGTATTTT,CASSIRQGDTQYF
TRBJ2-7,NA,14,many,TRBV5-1,TGCGCCAGCAGAAAGGACAGCGTCTCCTACGAGCAGTACTTC,CASRKDSVSYEQYF
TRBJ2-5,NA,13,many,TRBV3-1,TGTGCCAGCAGTCCGGGACCTCAAGAGACCCAGTACTTC,CASSPGPQETQYF
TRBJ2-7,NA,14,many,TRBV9,TGTGCCAGCAGCTACTGGGACACTAACTACGAGCAGTACTTC,CASSYWDTNYEQYF
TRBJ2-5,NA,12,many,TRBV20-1,TGCAGTGCTAGCTTCAGGGAAGAGACCCAGTACTTC,CSASFREETQYF
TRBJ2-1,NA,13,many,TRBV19,TGTGCCAGTAGTGCCCTCCCAGGGAATGAGCAGTTCTTC,CASSALPGNEQFF
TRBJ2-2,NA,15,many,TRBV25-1,TGTGCCAGCAGTGCCCTCCTTCGACCCACCGGGGAGCTGTTTTTT,CASSALLRPTGELFF
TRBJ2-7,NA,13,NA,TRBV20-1,TGCAGTGCTTCCCCCATAGGGGCCTACGAGCAGTACTTC,CSASPIGAYEQYF
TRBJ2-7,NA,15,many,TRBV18,TGTGCCAGCTCGGCCCCCCAGGGGACTCCCTACGAGCAGTACTTC,CASSAPQGTPYEQYF
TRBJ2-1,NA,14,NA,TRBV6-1,TGTGCCAGCAGGACCTATACTAGTAGGAATGAGCAGTTCTTC,CASRTYTSRNEQFF
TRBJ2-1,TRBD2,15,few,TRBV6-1,TGTGCCAGCACCCCTTCGGGGGGGTCCTACAATGAGCAGTTCTTC,CASTPSGGSYNEQFF
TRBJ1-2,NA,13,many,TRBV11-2,TGTGCCAGCAGAACTGGGGGGTCAAGGGGCTACACCTTC,CASRTGGSRGYTF
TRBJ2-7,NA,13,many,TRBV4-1,TGCGCCAGCAGCCAAAGCAGTTCCTACGAGCAGTACTTC,CASSQSSSYEQYF
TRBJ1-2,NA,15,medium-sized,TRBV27,TGTGCCAGCAGTTTATCCCCGACAGGAAACTATGGCTACACCTTC,CASSLSPTGNYGYTF
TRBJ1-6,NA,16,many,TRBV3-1,TGTGCCAGCAGCCAAGTTCTGGGAGGGGGTAATTCACCCCTCCACTTT,CASSQVLGGGNSPLHF